This T cell receptor beta chain was sequenced for a study of blood T cell repertoires in COVID-19. Study-level information: Sources were T cells, B-cell-depleted T cells, or PBMCs; the material itself was cDNA or gDNA.

Generated by immunoSEQ multiplex PCR, the TCRdb table keeps only in-frame clones and is missing some. The sample includes fewer than 200,000 clones, 70% to 85% of them seen just once. Sequenced sample: PBMCs or T cells enriched from blood (not recorded which). This TCR derives from a man aged 50 or older who had recovered from COVID-19.

Here the CDR3 reads CASSVGVTGVGSPLHF. The CDR3 coding sequence is TGTGCCAGCAGCGTAGGGGTAACGGGGGTAGGGTCACCCCTCCACTTT. This chain joins TRBV9 and TRBJ1-6; tentatively, D is TRBD1 (5 bases). The CDR3 loop spans 16 amino acids. V was trimmed by 0 bases and J by 10 bases, leaving 17 bases between them. The germline V gene has CDR1 SGDLS and CDR2 YYNGEE. Drawing the rest from reference TRBV9 and TRBJ1-6, the complete variable domain is DSGVTQTPKHLITATGQRVTLRCSPRSGDLSVYWYQQSLDQGLQFLIQYYNGEERAKGNILERFSAQQFPDLHSELNLSSLELGDSALYFCASSVGVTGVGSPLHFGNGTRLTVT.